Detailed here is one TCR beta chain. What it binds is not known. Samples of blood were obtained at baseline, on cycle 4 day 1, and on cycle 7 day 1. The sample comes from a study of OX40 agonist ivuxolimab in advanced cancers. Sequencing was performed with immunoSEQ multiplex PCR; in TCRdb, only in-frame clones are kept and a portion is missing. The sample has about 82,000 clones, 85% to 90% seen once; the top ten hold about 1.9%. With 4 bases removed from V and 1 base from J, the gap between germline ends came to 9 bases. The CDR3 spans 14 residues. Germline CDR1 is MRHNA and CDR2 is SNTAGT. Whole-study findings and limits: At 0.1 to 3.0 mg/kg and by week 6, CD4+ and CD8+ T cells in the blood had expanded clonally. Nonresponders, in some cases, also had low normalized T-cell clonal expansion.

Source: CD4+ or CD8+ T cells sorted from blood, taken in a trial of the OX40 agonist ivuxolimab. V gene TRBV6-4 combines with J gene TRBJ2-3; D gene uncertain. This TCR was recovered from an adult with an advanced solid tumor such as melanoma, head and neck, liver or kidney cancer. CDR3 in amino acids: CASSVDERTDTQYF. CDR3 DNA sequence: TGTGCCAGCAGTGTGGACGAACGCACAGATACGCAGTATTTT.